This T cell receptor (beta chain) was captured in a study of blood T cell repertoires in COVID-19. Trimming took off 4 bases at V and 4 bases at J, with 11 bases between the two ends. Per germline, CDR1 SGHNT and CDR2 YENEEA. The CDR3 contains 14 residues. The assay was immunoSEQ multiplex PCR, and TCRdb's table has in-frame clones only and misses some. The profile shows 250,000 to 300,000 clones, about 87% of them singletons. J is TRBJ2-1 and V is TRBV11-3; D may be TRBD1 (6 bases). This clonotype originated in a woman between 45 and 60 years old with COVID-19, enrolled during active disease. The sample taken for sequencing was peripheral blood. CDR3 sequence: CASSSRGKYNEQFF. The CDR3 DNA follows: TGTGCCAGCAGCTCGAGGGGGAAATACAATGAGCAGTTCTTC. The variable domain in full, completed from reference TRBV11-3 and TRBJ2-1, reads EAGVVQSPRYKIIEKKQPVAFWCNPISGHNTLYWYLQNLGQGPELLIRYENEEAVDDSQLPKDRFSAERLKGVDSTLKIQPAELGDSAVYLCASSSRGKYNEQFFGPGTRLTVL.